Below are 9 T cell receptor beta chains sequenced from a single sample in a study. TCRdb reanalysed the 5' RACE reads using MiXCR and keeps one entry per CDR3 protein. The data show nearly 55,000 distinct CDR3 sequences, approximately 24% seen once. Sequencing input: tumor-infiltrating naive CD4+ T cells sorted from the breast tumor. The subset was: naive CD4+ T cells, CD4+CD45RA+CD25-. All receptors come from a female donor with breast cancer.

The chain joins TRBV7-2 to TRBJ2-3; TRBD2 aligns across 12 bases. With 6 bases clipped from V and 5 bases from J, the junction kept 6 bases outside the gene matches. Germline V gives CDR1 SGHTA, CDR2 FQGNSA. This CDR3 comprises 15 residues. The CDR3, as DNA: TGTGCCAGCAGTCTAGCGGGAGGGAGGGTAGATACGCAGTATTTT. It codes for CASSLAGGRVDTQYF.

The J gene is TRBJ2-3, the V gene TRBV5-1; TRBD2 matches 11 bases. This CDR3 has 16 residues. Germline CDR1 is SGHRS and CDR2 is YFSETQ. V was pared by 4 bases and J by 6 bases, with 10 bases of the junction left unmatched. The CDR3: CASSPLLAGEGDTQYF. The CDR3 DNA is TGCGCCAGCAGCCCCTTACTAGCGGGAGAAGGGGATACGCAGTATTTT.

A few counts support this clonotype. The chain employs TRBV5-6 and TRBJ2-6; TRBD1 agrees at 7 bases. The CDR3 contains 16 residues. V dropped 0 bases and J dropped 3; count of bases not matched to a gene: 3. The germline gives CDR1 SGHDT, CDR2 YYEEEE. The CDR3 DNA is TGTGCCAGCAGCTTGGACAGGGGATTTGGGGCCAACGTCCTGACTTTC. Protein: CASSLDRGFGANVLTF.

This rearrangement joins TRBV7-2 to TRBJ1-1; weak D call: TRBD1 (6 bases). This CDR3 has 14 residues. Per the germline V gene, CDR1 is SGHTA and CDR2 is FQGNSA. The V and J ends lost 7 bases and 1 base respectively, with 13 bases between them. The CDR3 is CASTTGPENTEAFF. CDR3 sequence (DNA): TGTGCCAGCACCACAGGGCCCGAGAACACTGAAGCTTTCTTT.

This clonotype came up a few times. The chain couples TRBV7-9 to TRBJ1-5; TRBD1 is a possible D gene (5 bases). The CDR3 sequence is 14 residues long. Germline CDR1 is SEHNR and CDR2 is FQNEAQ (reference sequence). V was pared by 7 bases and J by 6 bases, with 16 bases between. The CDR3 DNA sequence: TGTGCCAGCACCTGGGGCAGGGAGGGTCAGCCCCAGCATTTT. Translation gives CASTWGREGQPQHF.

The genes are TRBV27 and TRBJ1-2; 8 nucleotides agree with TRBD1. The CDR3 contains 13 residues. The trim removed 6 bases at V and 12 bases at J, leaving 12 bases unmatched. In germline, CDR1 is MNHEY, CDR2 SMNVEV (reference sequence). The CDR3 sequence is CASSYDRGYGHTF. The CDR3 coding sequence is TGTGCCAGCAGCTACGACAGGGGTTACGGCCACACCTTC.

The rearrangement joins TRBV21-1 to TRBJ2-5; TRBD1, the table's D call, lacks a check against the DNA. TRBV21-1 is assigned pseudogene status. This CDR3 is 20 amino acids long. As DNA, the CDR3 is TGTGCCAGCAGCACTACAGGGGTAGCCGACTCATATAAGTACCAAGAGACCCAGTACTTC. Protein: CASSTTGVADSYKYQETQYF.

This clonotype has only a few counts. The CDR3 reads CASSPAVAGGLAKNIQYF. DNA for the CDR3: TGCGCCAGCAGCCCGGCGGTAGCGGGAGGTCTAGCCAAAAACATTCAGTACTTC. The chain recombines TRBV4-1 with TRBJ2-4; TRBD2 matches at 10 bases. The V segment lost 4 bases and the J segment 0 bases; nucleotides outside the gene matches: 9. Germline V gene sequence: CDR1 MGHRA, CDR2 YSYEKL. The CDR3 sequence is 18 residues long.

The J gene is TRBJ2-3, the V gene TRBV20-1; 10 bases map to TRBD2. CDR1 and CDR2 from the germline V gene are DFQATT and SNEGSKA (reference sequence). V trimming: 0 bases; J trimming: 2 bases; junction bases outside the gene matches: 11. The CDR3 loop spans 18 amino acids. The CDR3 loop is CSARDQGLAGAPTDTQYF. The CDR3 DNA reads TGCAGTGCTAGAGATCAAGGGCTAGCGGGGGCCCCCACAGATACGCAGTATTTT.